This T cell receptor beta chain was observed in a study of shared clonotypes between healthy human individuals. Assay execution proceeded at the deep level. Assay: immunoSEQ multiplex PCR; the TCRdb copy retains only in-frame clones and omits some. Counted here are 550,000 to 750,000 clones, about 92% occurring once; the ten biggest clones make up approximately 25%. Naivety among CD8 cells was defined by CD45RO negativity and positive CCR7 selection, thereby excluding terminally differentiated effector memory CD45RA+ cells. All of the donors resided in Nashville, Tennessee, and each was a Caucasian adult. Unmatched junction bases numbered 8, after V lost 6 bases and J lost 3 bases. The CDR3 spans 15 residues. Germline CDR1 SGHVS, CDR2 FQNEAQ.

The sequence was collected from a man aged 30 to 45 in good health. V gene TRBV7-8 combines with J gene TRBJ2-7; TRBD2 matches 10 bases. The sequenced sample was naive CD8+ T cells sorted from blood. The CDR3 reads CASSLSTSGLYEQYF. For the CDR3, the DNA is TGTGCCAGCAGTCTCTCGACTAGCGGGCTCTACGAGCAGTACTTC.